A selection of T cell receptor beta chains follows, all from one sample in a study of blood T cells in healthy people across ages. TCRdb used MiXCR to reprocess the 5' RACE reads, holding one entry per CDR3 protein. The repertoire holds 540,000 or so distinct CDR3 sequences, around 50% seen once, with 20% to 25% in the top ten. The sequenced sample consisted of blood. The receptor source for this set is a man aged 80 or over in good health. The CDR3 runs from the conserved cysteine through the conserved F or W. A D gene is named only where the DNA matches it firmly. Not all rows give a size; the values are once, few, many and, for expanded clones, a class.

J: TRBJ2-1
size: many
D: -
V: TRBV6-6
DNA: TGTGCCAGCAGTTACTCGAGAGAGGGCTGGAATGAGCAGTTCTTC
CDR3: CASSYSREGWNEQFF

J: TRBJ2-7
size: -
D: -
V: TRBV18
DNA: TGTGCCAGCTCACCACGAGGGCAGGGCCCAGAGCAGTACTTC
CDR3: CASSPRGQGPEQYF

J: TRBJ2-5
size: once
D: -
V: TRBV4-2
DNA: TGTGCCAGCAGCCAGCAGGGGTTTGCAGAGACCCAGTACTTC
CDR3: CASSQQGFAETQYF

J: TRBJ2-7
size: -
D: -
V: TRBV20-1
DNA: TGCAGTGCTAGTGGTGGGAGCAGGTACGAGCAGTACTTC
CDR3: CSASGGSRYEQYF

J: TRBJ2-5
size: -
D: -
V: TRBV20-1
DNA: TGCAGTGCAAGCAGGCAGAAAGAGACCCAGTACTTC
CDR3: CSASRQKETQYF

J: TRBJ2-1
size: -
D: -
V: TRBV5-5
DNA: TGTGCCAGCAGCTGGGGCTGGGGGCGGGATGAGCAGTTCTTC
CDR3: CASSWGWGRDEQFF

J: TRBJ2-4
size: -
D: -
V: TRBV6-5
DNA: TGTGCCAGCAGTTTTACGGAAGCAGTAGCCAAAAACATTCAGTACTTC
CDR3: CASSFTEAVAKNIQYF

J: TRBJ2-7
size: -
D: -
V: TRBV12-3/TRBV12-4
DNA: TGTGCCAGCAGCGCACTCAGGGGGAGGTACGAGCAGTACTTC
CDR3: CASSALRGRYEQYF

J: TRBJ2-3
size: -
D: -
V: TRBV20-1
DNA: TGCGCAATCCCGGGCCGAAAAGGCGATACGCAGTATTTT
CDR3: CAIPGRKGDTQYF

J: TRBJ2-3
size: -
D: TRBD2
V: TRBV29-1
DNA: TGCAGCGTTGAACTCTGGCTAGCGGGAGGGACGCAGTATTTT
CDR3: CSVELWLAGGTQYF

J: TRBJ2-7
size: -
D: TRBD1
V: TRBV6-2/TRBV6-3
DNA: TGTGCCAGCAGGGAGACAGGGGTTAACTACGAGCAGTACTTC
CDR3: CASRETGVNYEQYF

J: TRBJ2-7
size: many
D: -
V: TRBV4-2
DNA: TGTGCCAGCAGCCAAGAAAGGGACTACGAGCAGTACTTC
CDR3: CASSQERDYEQYF

J: TRBJ2-1
size: -
D: TRBD2
V: TRBV20-1
DNA: TGCAGTGCTCGACTAGCGGGAGGTTTCACCTACAATGAGCAGTTCTTC
CDR3: CSARLAGGFTYNEQFF

J: TRBJ2-3
size: -
D: -
V: TRBV10-1
DNA: TGCGCCAGCAGTGAGTCGCCTCCGGGCCAAGGAGGCACAGATACGCAGTATTTT
CDR3: CASSESPPGQGGTDTQYF

J: TRBJ2-7
size: -
D: TRBD2
V: TRBV3-1
DNA: TGTGCCAGCAGCCAAAGACGACCAGCGGGAGGTTCCGAGCAGTACTTC
CDR3: CASSQRRPAGGSEQYF

J: TRBJ2-1
size: -
D: TRBD2
V: TRBV24-1
DNA: TGTGCCACCAGTGATTTAACGGCGGGGGAGTATGAGCAGTTCTTC
CDR3: CATSDLTAGEYEQFF

J: TRBJ1-4
size: few
D: TRBD1
V: TRBV29-1
DNA: TGTAGCGTTGAAGTATGGACAGGGGGGAATGAAAAACTGTTTTTT
CDR3: CSVEVWTGGNEKLFF

J: TRBJ1-2
size: -
D: -
V: TRBV21-1
DNA: TGTGCCAGCAGCAAAGGCGGCTACACCTTC
CDR3: CASSKGGYTF

J: TRBJ1-4
size: once
D: -
V: TRBV4-3
DNA: TGCGCCAGCAGCCAAGATTCCGCCACGTATGAAAAACTGTTTTTT
CDR3: CASSQDSATYEKLFF

J: TRBJ1-2
size: once
D: -
V: TRBV3-1
DNA: TGTGCCAGCAGCCAAGATGTTTTCCAGGGCCGGAACTATGGCTACACCTTC
CDR3: CASSQDVFQGRNYGYTF

J: TRBJ1-2
size: few
D: TRBD1
V: TRBV18
DNA: TGTGCCAGCTCTCCATCAGGCCCCAGGGGGACAACCTATGGCTACACCTTC
CDR3: CASSPSGPRGTTYGYTF

J: TRBJ2-3
size: -
D: TRBD2
V: TRBV4-1
DNA: TGCGCCAGCAGCCTCGCGACTAGCGGAACTAGCACAGATACGCAGTATTTT
CDR3: CASSLATSGTSTDTQYF

J: TRBJ1-2
size: few
D: -
V: TRBV6-5
DNA: TGTGCCAGCAGAACGGGCGGTACATCGATCAATTATGGCTACACCTTC
CDR3: CASRTGGTSINYGYTF

J: TRBJ2-3
size: -
D: TRBD2
V: TRBV27
DNA: TGTGCCAGCAGTCGCACCTATAGCGGGGGTAGCACAGATACGCAGTATTTT
CDR3: CASSRTYSGGSTDTQYF

J: TRBJ2-1
size: -
D: TRBD2
V: TRBV15
DNA: TGTGCCACCAGCAGATCCGGGACTAGCGGGGCACAGAATGAGCAGTTCTTC
CDR3: CATSRSGTSGAQNEQFF

J: TRBJ2-7
size: -
D: -
V: TRBV25-1
DNA: TGTGCCAGCAGGCCCAAAGGGGTGAAAGACGAGCAGTACTTC
CDR3: CASRPKGVKDEQYF

J: TRBJ2-1
size: few
D: -
V: TRBV7-2
DNA: TGTGCCAGCAGCTCCTTCTCGGCCAACCCCTACAATGAGCAGTTCTTC
CDR3: CASSSFSANPYNEQFF

J: TRBJ2-5
size: few
D: -
V: TRBV20-1
DNA: TGCAGTGCTAGAGATCCGCTGCGGACTGGTGAGGAGACCCAGTACTTC
CDR3: CSARDPLRTGEETQYF

J: TRBJ2-7
size: -
D: TRBD1
V: TRBV20-1
DNA: TGCAGTGCTAGAGGACAGGGAAGCTCCTACGAGCAGTACTTC
CDR3: CSARGQGSSYEQYF